The 30 T cell receptor beta chains in this list originate from one sample, sequenced in a study of T cell responses to AZD1222 COVID-19 vaccine. TCRdb's table, derived via immunoSEQ multiplex PCR, lists solely in-frame clones and lacks some. The data hold around 100,000 clones, with 84% observed a single time. The source material was peripheral blood, sampled on day 0 of AZD1222 vaccination. All receptors come from an adult in good health.

This chain connects TRBV7-2 to TRBJ2-7, with D perhaps TRBD2 (6 bases). The CDR3 sequence is 14 residues long. Germline-derived CDR1 and CDR2 are SGHTA and FQGNSA. V lost 5 bases, J lost 2 bases, and 13 bases lay in between. The CDR3 region has the DNA TGTGCCAGCAGCCCGAGTAGCGGACCCTACGAGCAGTACTTC. Encoded protein: CASSPSSGPYEQYF.

The J gene is TRBJ1-3, the V gene TRBV6-5; D gene unclear. Trimming shortened V by 2 bases and J by 0 bases, and 2 bases separated the two germline ends. CDR3 length: 13 residues. Germline CDR1 and CDR2: MNHEY and SVGAGI. The CDR3 here is CASSYNSGNTIYF. The CDR3 bases are TGTGCCAGCAGTTACAACTCTGGAAACACCATATATTTT.

The rearrangement uses TRBV7-9 and TRBJ2-5, with D maybe TRBD1 (6 bases). Trimming cost V 6 bases and J 2 bases, with 10 bases left between them. CDR3 length: 13 amino acids. Germline V gene sequence: CDR1 SEHNR, CDR2 FQNEAQ (reference sequence). The CDR3 is CASSSTGQETQYF. As DNA, the CDR3 is TGTGCCAGCAGTTCGACAGGACAAGAGACCCAGTACTTC.

This chain connects TRBV7-9 to TRBJ1-1; D not resolved. From germline, CDR1 is SEHNR and CDR2 FQNEAQ (reference sequence). Trimming removed 4 bases from V and 1 base from J, with 13 bases in between. The CDR3 has 15 residues. CDR3 sequence: CASSYSTTGNTEAFF. For the CDR3, the DNA is TGTGCCAGCAGCTACTCCACCACCGGGAACACTGAAGCTTTCTTT.

J is TRBJ2-2 and V is TRBV5-1, with 9 bases aligning to TRBD2. Germline V lookup: CDR1 SGHRS, CDR2 YFSETQ. The J segment lost 6 bases and the V segment lost 3 bases, leaving 9 bases of the junction unmatched. This CDR3 comprises 16 residues. The CDR3 sequence: CASSWNSGRPPGELFF. The CDR3 DNA is TGCGCCAGCAGCTGGAATAGCGGGAGACCCCCCGGGGAGCTGTTTTTT.

This sequence joins TRBV19 and TRBJ2-3, with 8 bases lining up with TRBD1. Germline V gives CDR1 LNHDA, CDR2 SQIVND (reference sequence). The CDR3 extends over 15 amino acids. The J segment lost 0 bases and the V segment lost 7 bases, leaving 6 bases of the junction unmatched. The chain's CDR3 is CASTMDRASTDTQYF. Here the CDR3 DNA reads TGTGCCAGTACCATGGACAGGGCTAGCACAGATACGCAGTATTTT.

This chain uses TRBV28 with TRBJ1-2, with TRBD1 as a possible D gene (6 bases). Germline CDR1 and CDR2: MDHEN and SYDVKM. The CDR3 is made up of 12 amino acids. V was trimmed by 6 bases and J by 4 bases, leaving 9 bases between them. CDR3 DNA sequence: TGTGCCAGCAGAGGGGGGTCCTATGGCTACACCTTC. Translated, it gives CASRGGSYGYTF.

This clone was recorded only once. The chain uses TRBV5-8 and TRBJ2-3; unclear D gene. CDR3 size: 13 residues. The germline V and J ends were trimmed by 2 bases and 4 bases, with 8 bases remaining between them. CDR1 SGHTS and CDR2 YDEGEE come from the germline V gene. The CDR3 nucleotides are TGTGCCAGCAGCTTAAGGGCACCAGATACGCAGTATTTT. Its protein product is CASSLRAPDTQYF. Combining the CDR3 with reference TRBV5-8 and TRBJ2-3 gives the whole variable domain EAGVTQSPTHLIKTRGQQATLRCSPISGHTSVYWYQQALGLGLQFLLWYDEGEERNRGNFPPRFSGRQFPNYSSELNVNALELEDSALYLCASSLRAPDTQYFGPGTRLTVL.

The J gene is TRBJ1-1, the V gene TRBV2; TRBD1 might be the D (5 bases). CDR3 length: 12 residues. Trimming left V 6 bases short and J 4 bases short, with 9 bases between. CDR1 is SNHLY, CDR2 FYNNEI, per germline. The CDR3 DNA is TGTGCCAGCAGGGAGGGGTTCACTGAAGCTTTCTTT. This gives the protein CASREGFTEAFF. The variable domain in full, with the rest retrieved from reference TRBV2 and TRBJ1-1, is EPEVTQTPSHQVTQMGQEVILRCVPISNHLYFYWYRQILGQKVEFLVSFYNNEISEKSEIFDDQFSVERPDGSNFTLKIRSTKLEDSAMYFCASREGFTEAFFGQGTRLTVV.

The chain carries TRBV7-9 and TRBJ1-2; perhaps TRBD1 as D (5 bases). Germline assignment: CDR1 SEHNR and CDR2 FQNEAQ (reference sequence). The V and J ends lost 6 bases and 6 bases respectively, with 11 bases between them. This CDR3 is 12 amino acids long. CDR3 nucleotides: TGTGCCAGCAGACCCGCAGGGCATGGCTACACCTTC. Amino acids: CASRPAGHGYTF.

This chain connects TRBV2 to TRBJ2-7, with D tentatively TRBD1 or TRBD2 (5 bases each). Germline V gene data show CDR1 as SNHLY and CDR2 as FYNNEI. CDR3 length equals 15 residues. The V gene lost 6 bases and the J gene lost 1 base, with 16 bases spanning the gap. The CDR3 reads CASSRGRLVSYEQYF. CDR3 DNA sequence: TGTGCCAGCAGCCGGGGACGGCTCGTTTCCTACGAGCAGTACTTC. Based on the CDR3 plus reference TRBV2 and TRBJ2-7, the full variable domain is EPEVTQTPSHQVTQMGQEVILRCVPISNHLYFYWYRQILGQKVEFLVSFYNNEISEKSEIFDDQFSVERPDGSNFTLKIRSTKLEDSAMYFCASSRGRLVSYEQYFGPGTRLTVT.

The genes are TRBV5-1 and TRBJ1-1; D unresolved. The germline V gene encodes CDR1 SGHRS and CDR2 YFSETQ. The CDR3 is 14 residues long. V was clipped by 2 bases and J by 1 base, with 9 bases between them. CDR3: CASSFQTPNTEAFF. The DNA for the CDR3 is TGCGCCAGCAGCTTCCAGACACCGAACACTGAAGCTTTCTTT.

The CDR3: CSVDRDEGNYGYTF. The CDR3 region has the DNA TGCAGCGTTGATAGGGACGAAGGCAACTATGGCTACACCTTC. The J gene is TRBJ1-2, the V gene TRBV29-1, with D possibly being TRBD1 (5 bases). From germline, CDR1 is SQVTM and CDR2 ANQGSEA. CDR3 size: 14 residues. V was pared by 3 bases and J by 2 bases, with 13 bases between.

This clone was seen only a few times. The chain is built from TRBV7-2 and TRBJ2-3, with 10 bases identical to TRBD2. The V gene's germline CDR1 is SGHTA and CDR2 FQGNSA. The CDR3 sequence is 16 residues long. J gave up 5 bases and V 3 bases, and 8 bases lay outside the gene matches. The CDR3 DNA follows: TGTGCCAGCAGCTTTGGGTTAGCGGGGGGTATAGATACGCAGTATTTT. Amino acid sequence: CASSFGLAGGIDTQYF.

The V and J genes are TRBV6-2 or TRBV6-3 and TRBJ1-5; 8 bases line up with TRBD1. The J segment lost 6 bases and the V segment lost 0 bases, leaving 7 bases of the junction unmatched. The length of the CDR3 is 16 residues. The germline V gene encodes CDR1 MNHEY and CDR2 SVGEGT. This chain's CDR3 is CASSYSAGGGGQPQHF. In DNA, the CDR3 is TGTGCCAGCAGTTACTCGGCAGGGGGCGGTGGTCAGCCCCAGCATTTT.

V usage is TRBV7-9 and J usage is TRBJ1-3; unclear D gene. V was shortened by 2 bases and J by 2 bases, with 7 bases between the two germline ends. Germline assignment: CDR1 SEHNR and CDR2 FQNEAQ (reference sequence). The CDR3 sequence is 14 residues long. CDR3 region: CASSLSAAGNTIYF. DNA for the CDR3: TGTGCCAGCAGCTTAAGCGCGGCTGGAAACACCATATATTTT. Using reference TRBV7-9 and TRBJ1-3 for the parts outside the CDR3, the full variable domain is DTGVSQNPRHKITKRGQNVTFRCDPISEHNRLYWYRQTLGQGPEFLTYFQNEAQLEKSRLLSDRFSAERPKGSFSTLEIQRTEQGDSAMYLCASSLSAAGNTIYFGEGSWLTVV.

The chain carries TRBV5-4 and TRBJ1-4; TRBD1 matches at 7 bases. The CDR3 is made up of 15 amino acids. In germline, CDR1 is SGHNT, CDR2 YYREEE (reference sequence). The V gene end was trimmed by 5 bases and the J gene end by 5 bases; junction bases not matched to a gene: 9. Here the CDR3 reads CASSRAPGGNEKLFF. CDR3 bases: TGTGCCAGCAGTAGGGCCCCAGGGGGAAATGAAAAACTGTTTTTT.

V usage is TRBV3-1 (or the pseudogene TRBV3-2) and J usage is TRBJ1-1; D is uncertain. With 9 bases removed from V and 7 bases from J, the gap between germline ends came to 18 bases. This CDR3 contains 13 residues. Germline V lookup: CDR1 LGHDT, CDR2 YNNKEL (reference sequence). The CDR3 DNA sequence: TGTGCCAGTCATTCCCCCCTGGACGGTGAAGCTTTCTTT. It yields the protein CASHSPLDGEAFF.

The rearrangement joins TRBV29-1 to TRBJ1-2; D is unclear. CDR3 length: 13 amino acids. Between the trimmed V and J ends, which lost 5 bases and 0 bases, there was a span of 10 bases. In germline, CDR1 is SQVTM, CDR2 ANQGSEA. The CDR3 sequence: CSVTGRSNYGYTF. In nucleotides, the CDR3 is TGCAGCGTTACCGGACGATCTAACTATGGCTACACCTTC.

The rearrangement links TRBV2 to TRBJ1-4, with D hard to call. CDR1 is SNHLY, CDR2 FYNNEI, per germline. CDR3 length: 15 amino acids. Trimming shortened V by 2 bases and J by 2 bases, and 9 bases separated the two germline ends. CDR3 in DNA: TGTGCCAGCAGTGAATTCGGGGAGACTAATGAAAAACTGTTTTTT. This translates into CASSEFGETNEKLFF.

The chain links TRBV4-2 to TRBJ2-7; perhaps TRBD2 as D (5 bases). CDR3 length equals 15 residues. The germline V gene encodes CDR1 LGHNA and CDR2 YNFKEQ. V was clipped by 3 bases and J by 4 bases, with 16 bases between them. The CDR3 loop reads CASSQAPGFSYEQYF. CDR3 nucleotide sequence: TGTGCCAGCAGCCAGGCCCCGGGATTTTCGTACGAGCAGTACTTC.

J is TRBJ2-7 and V is TRBV28; unclear D gene. Trimming cost V 4 bases and J 7 bases, with 8 bases left between them. Per germline, CDR1 MDHEN and CDR2 SYDVKM. This CDR3 comprises 11 residues. CDR3 loop: CASSSGQEQYF. The CDR3 region has the DNA TGTGCCAGCAGTTCTGGGCAGGAGCAGTACTTC.

This chain uses TRBV12-2 with TRBJ2-1; TRBD1 is the table's D call, not checked against the DNA. TRBV12-2 is labeled a pseudogene. The length of the CDR3 is 16 residues. The CDR3 bases are TGTGCAAGTCGCTTACTCCGGGACAGGGCCAACAATGAGCAGTTCTTC. As protein: CASRLLRDRANNEQFF.

The gene calls are TRBV29-1 and TRBJ1-3; D call uncertain. Trimming removed 4 bases at V and 3 bases at J, with 10 bases between. CDR1 and CDR2 (germline): SQVTM, ANQGSEA. The CDR3 runs to 13 residues. The DNA for the CDR3 is TGCAGCGTTGGGGCAGCTTTTGGAAACACCATATATTTT. Protein sequence: CSVGAAFGNTIYF.

CDR3 amino acids: CASSRDRGFETQYF. The CDR3, as DNA: TGTGCCAGCAGCCGGGACAGGGGATTCGAGACCCAGTACTTC. The rearrangement uses TRBV9 and TRBJ2-5, with TRBD1 matching 10 bases. This CDR3 is built from 14 residues. Germline values: CDR1 SGDLS, CDR2 YYNGEE. V dropped 4 bases and J dropped 5; count of bases not matched to a gene: 5. Filled out from reference TRBV9 and TRBJ2-5, the complete variable domain reads DSGVTQTPKHLITATGQRVTLRCSPRSGDLSVYWYQQSLDQGLQFLIQYYNGEERAKGNILERFSAQQFPDLHSELNLSSLELGDSALYFCASSRDRGFETQYFGPGTRLLVL.

This rearrangement joins TRBV29-1 to TRBJ1-2; D is uncertain. Germline V gene lookup returns CDR1 SQVTM and CDR2 ANQGSEA. The CDR3 totals 12 residues. V lost 2 bases to trimming and J lost 4 bases, with 8 bases between them. This CDR3 reads CSVETRGYGYTF. The CDR3 DNA reads TGCAGCGTTGAAACAAGAGGCTATGGCTACACCTTC.

This clone was recorded once. This rearrangement joins TRBV30 to TRBJ1-1; D may be TRBD1 (5 bases). Trimming stripped 2 bases from V and 4 bases from J, with 11 bases between. The V gene's germline CDR1 is GTSNPN and CDR2 SVGIG (reference sequence). CDR3 length equals 13 residues. CDR3 nucleotides: TGTGCCTGGAGTCAGACGGGGGGCACTGAAGCTTTCTTT. Its protein product is CAWSQTGGTEAFF.

V is TRBV18 and J is TRBJ1-6; maybe TRBD1 (5 bases). There are 14 residues in the CDR3. CDR1 is KGHSH and CDR2 is LQKENI in the germline V gene. With 9 bases removed from V and 5 bases from J, the gap between germline ends came to 14 bases. CDR3 sequence: CASKTWDDNSPLHF. The CDR3 DNA is TGTGCCAGTAAGACGTGGGACGATAATTCACCCCTCCACTTT.

In its sample, this clone was seen a few times. The rearrangement joins TRBV19 to TRBJ2-3; possibly TRBD2 for D (6 bases). CDR3 length equals 16 residues. V was shortened by 7 bases and J by 2 bases, with 19 bases between the two germline ends. CDR1 and CDR2 (germline): LNHDA, SQIVND (reference sequence). CDR3 residues: CASNHGGSGLTDTQYF. For the CDR3, the DNA is TGTGCCAGTAACCATGGGGGGTCGGGGCTCACAGATACGCAGTATTTT.

The CDR3 DNA is TGTGCCAGCAGCCCATCCCCGGGGGGGAACACTGAAGCTTTCTTT. It encodes CASSPSPGGNTEAFF. This chain uses TRBV3-1 (or the pseudogene TRBV3-2) with TRBJ1-1, with D perhaps matching TRBD1 (5 bases). Germline loops: CDR1 LGHDT, CDR2 YNNKEL (reference sequence). The CDR3 is 15 amino acids. V dropped 4 bases and J dropped 1 base, with 13 bases sitting between them.